A single sample is the source of the 30 T cell receptor beta chains below, sequenced in a study of T cell changes during pregnancy in multiple sclerosis. The repertoire was sequenced with immunoSEQ multiplex PCR; TCRdb's copy has only in-frame clones and lacks some. Counted here are 57,000 or so clones, around 91% occurring once; the ten biggest clones make up approximately 6.6%. The sample consisted of peripheral blood, taken in the third trimester of pregnancy. These receptors were collected from a female donor in good health, enrolled as a control in a pregnancy study.

Remarks on this clone: Other DNA sequences within the sample encode an identical CDR3. CDR3 sequence (DNA): TGCGCCAGCAGCCTTTCGGGCTACGAGCAGTACTTC. It yields the protein CASSLSGYEQYF. The genes are TRBV5-1 and TRBJ2-7; no definite D call. The CDR3 has 12 amino acids. The V and J ends lost 4 bases and 3 bases respectively, with 8 bases between them. The V gene's germline CDR1 is SGHRS and CDR2 YFSETQ.

The rearrangement joins TRBV5-3 to TRBJ2-7, with unresolved D. TRBV5-3 is noted as an ORF with a role that remains uncertain. This CDR3 has 12 residues. The ends were cut back, 2 bases at V and 2 bases at J, with 5 bases in the middle. CDR3 nucleotide sequence: TGTGCCAGAAGCTTATCCGCCTACGAGCAGTACTTC. As protein: CARSLSAYEQYF.

The chain links TRBV30 to TRBJ2-7; 10 bases align to TRBD2. Germline V gene lookup returns CDR1 GTSNPN and CDR2 SVGIG (reference sequence). V lost 0 bases, J lost 2 bases, and 13 bases stayed unmatched. This CDR3 comprises 18 residues. This chain's CDR3 is CAWSVRGSGRPLTYEQYF. CDR3 coding DNA: TGTGCCTGGAGTGTACGGGGTAGCGGGAGGCCCTTAACCTACGAGCAGTACTTC.

The rearrangement joins TRBV7-2 to TRBJ2-7; 9 nucleotides agree with TRBD1. Germline V gene lookup returns CDR1 SGHTA and CDR2 FQGNSA. V shed 3 bases, J shed 3 bases, and the junction held 6 bases outside the gene matches. The CDR3 runs to 15 residues. The CDR3 spells CASSFTGTGNYEQYF. The CDR3 DNA is TGTGCCAGCAGCTTTACCGGGACAGGGAACTACGAGCAGTACTTC.

The chain uses TRBV4-1 and TRBJ2-1; 8 positions agree with TRBD2. After removal of 1 base from V and 2 bases from J, the junction contained 7 bases not matched to a gene. The germline gives CDR1 MGHRA, CDR2 YSYEKL. The CDR3 is made up of 17 amino acids. CDR3 in DNA: TGCGCCAGCAGCCAAGTGGCGGGAGGTCCTCCCTACAATGAGCAGTTCTTC. It yields the protein CASSQVAGGPPYNEQFF.

The chain carries TRBV30 and TRBJ2-2; maybe TRBD2 (6 bases). V lost 0 bases and J lost 7, with 18 bases in between. CDR1 GTSNPN and CDR2 SVGIG come from the germline V gene (reference sequence). This CDR3 has 16 residues. CDR3 residues: CAWSVAGPVRDGELFF. The CDR3, as DNA: TGTGCCTGGAGTGTAGCGGGCCCCGTGAGGGACGGGGAGCTGTTTTTT.

The V call is TRBV11-2, the J call TRBJ1-5, with 9 bases that match TRBD1. V shed 5 bases and J 4 bases; nucleotides not matched to a gene: 6. The CDR3 has 15 amino acids. Germline CDR1 is SGHAT and CDR2 is FQNNGV. The CDR3 sequence is CASSLQGQGNQPQHF. The CDR3 region has the DNA TGTGCCAGCAGCCTACAGGGACAGGGAAATCAGCCCCAGCATTTT.

V is TRBV5-1 and J is TRBJ1-3; 10 nucleotides agree with TRBD1. The J segment lost 0 bases and the V segment lost 4 bases, leaving 13 bases of the junction unmatched. This CDR3 is 19 amino acids long. Germline loops: CDR1 SGHRS, CDR2 YFSETQ. The CDR3: CASSAGQGRALSSGNTIYF. In DNA form, the CDR3 reads TGCGCCAGCAGCGCGGGACAGGGGAGGGCCCTTAGCTCTGGAAACACCATATATTTT.

The V call is TRBV5-1, the J call TRBJ2-2, with 8 bases fitting TRBD1. Trimming took 2 bases from V and 5 from J; bases not matched to a gene: 2. The CDR3 is 14 amino acids. Per the germline V gene, CDR1 is SGHRS and CDR2 is YFSETQ. Here the CDR3 DNA reads TGCGCCAGCAGCTTCCAGGGGGCTACCGGGGAGCTGTTTTTT. This codes for CASSFQGATGELFF.

The genes are TRBV6-6 and TRBJ1-3, with D unclear. Germline values: CDR1 MNHNY, CDR2 SVGAGI (reference sequence). CDR3 size: 14 residues. Trimming cost V 6 bases and J 0 bases, with 9 bases left between them. The CDR3 DNA follows: TGTGCCAGCAGACGACGGGGCTCTGGAAACACCATATATTTT. Encoded protein: CASRRRGSGNTIYF.

The chain recombines TRBV7-2 with TRBJ1-1; 11 nucleotides line up with TRBD1. The length of the CDR3 is 19 residues. Per the germline V gene, CDR1 is SGHTA and CDR2 is FQGNSA. V trimming: 4 bases; J trimming: 0 bases; junction bases outside the gene matches: 13. The CDR3: CASSWRPPGQGALNTEAFF. CDR3 in DNA: TGTGCCAGCAGCTGGAGACCCCCTGGACAGGGGGCATTGAACACTGAAGCTTTCTTT.

This chain connects TRBV15 to TRBJ2-1, with D perhaps matching TRBD2 (6 bases). The CDR3 consists of 15 residues. The ends were cut back, 0 bases at V and 7 bases at J, with 13 bases in the middle. Germline V lookup: CDR1 LNHNV, CDR2 YYDKDF (reference sequence). Written as DNA, the CDR3 is TGTGCCACCAGCAGAGATCGGGCGGGGAATAATGAGCAGTTCTTC. Protein product: CATSRDRAGNNEQFF.

This chain connects TRBV27 to TRBJ2-1, with 10 nucleotides matching TRBD2. The germline CDR1 and CDR2 sequences are MNHEY and SMNVEV (reference sequence). V was clipped by 5 bases and J by 3 bases; unmatched bases: 10. The CDR3 extends over 17 amino acids. CDR3 loop: CASSIRVAGGNYNEQFF. Here the CDR3 DNA reads TGTGCCAGCAGTATTAGAGTAGCGGGGGGAAACTACAATGAGCAGTTCTTC.

The gene calls are TRBV6-5 and TRBJ1-1; no definite D call. The V end was cut by 6 bases, the J end by 3 bases, with 11 bases between. The CDR3 runs 13 residues. Looked up from germline, CDR1 is MNHEY and CDR2 is SVGAGI. This CDR3 is CASRRLGDTEAFF. CDR3 sequence (DNA): TGTGCCAGCAGGCGATTGGGAGACACTGAAGCTTTCTTT.

The V gene is TRBV2, the J gene TRBJ1-4, with TRBD1 as a possible D gene (5 bases). V was pared by 1 base and J by 7 bases, with 16 bases between. Germline V gene sequence: CDR1 SNHLY, CDR2 FYNNEI. The CDR3 length is 16 residues. The CDR3 region has the DNA TGTGCCAGCAGTGAAGAAGGAACGGGGGTCGGTGAAAAACTGTTTTTT. Translating it yields CASSEEGTGVGEKLFF.

The genes are TRBV5-1 and TRBJ1-1; weak D call: TRBD1 (6 bases). The V end was cut by 2 bases, the J end by 7 bases, with 18 bases between. Germline CDR1 and CDR2: SGHRS and YFSETQ. The CDR3 sequence is 15 residues long. CDR3 region: CASSFPRGAPNEAFF. The DNA for the CDR3 is TGCGCCAGCAGCTTCCCGCGGGGGGCGCCCAATGAAGCTTTCTTT.

The chain links TRBV6-9 to TRBJ2-3, with D perhaps matching TRBD1 (5 bases). From germline, CDR1 is MNHGY and CDR2 SVAAGI. The CDR3 length is 14 residues. V was cut by 0 bases and J by 5 bases, with 9 bases left in between. Here the CDR3 reads CASSYSIGQDTQYF. CDR3 DNA sequence: TGTGCCAGCAGTTATTCGATCGGACAAGATACGCAGTATTTT.

This rearrangement joins TRBV5-1 to TRBJ1-2; a possible D gene is TRBD1 (5 bases). Germline V gives CDR1 SGHRS, CDR2 YFSETQ. The CDR3 covers 16 residues. V was pared by 0 bases and J by 0 bases, with 12 bases between. The CDR3 coding sequence is TGCGCCAGCAGCTTGGACCGGGGGGAAGCTAACTATGGCTACACCTTC. It is translated as CASSLDRGEANYGYTF.

The rearrangement uses TRBV6-1 and TRBJ2-5, with 10 bases identical to TRBD2. The CDR3 contains 15 residues. Germline V CDR1 and CDR2: MNHNS, SASEGT. Trimming removed 0 bases from V and 5 bases from J; junction bases left unmatched: 3. The CDR3 spells CASSEAAGGPETQYF. The CDR3 DNA sequence: TGTGCCAGCAGTGAAGCAGCGGGGGGGCCGGAGACCCAGTACTTC.

This clone came up once. The chain has TRBV9 and TRBJ2-2; a possible D gene is TRBD1 (6 bases). This CDR3 comprises 16 residues. Germline CDR1 and CDR2: SGDLS and YYNGEE. V was cut by 0 bases and J by 3 bases, with 12 bases left in between. CDR3 in amino acids: CASSVAGRGYTGELFF. CDR3 bases: TGTGCCAGCAGCGTAGCTGGCAGGGGATACACCGGGGAGCTGTTTTTT.

The V and J genes are TRBV10-2 and TRBJ2-7; D perhaps matches TRBD1 (5 bases). CDR1 and CDR2 from the germline V gene are WSHSY and SAAADI. This CDR3 spans 14 amino acids. V was clipped by 6 bases and J by 7 bases, with 19 bases between them. CDR3 bases: TGCGCCAGCAGATCGGACAACTCCATGAGTGAGCAGTACTTC. Its translation: CASRSDNSMSEQYF.

The chain uses TRBV6-5 and TRBJ2-3, with 8 bases aligning to TRBD1. CDR1 and CDR2 (germline): MNHEY, SVGAGI. V was clipped by 5 bases and J by 3 bases; unmatched bases: 4. The CDR3 spans 14 residues. The CDR3 region has the DNA TGTGCCAGCAGTCAGGACAGGGTGACAGATACGCAGTATTTT. Translated: CASSQDRVTDTQYF.

This chain joins TRBV10-2 and TRBJ1-4, with D hard to call. CDR1 is WSHSY, CDR2 SAAADI, per germline. CDR3 length: 15 residues. V dropped 3 bases and J dropped 7 bases, with 15 bases sitting between them. DNA for the CDR3: TGCGCCAGCAGTGACAGCGGTCTCCGCGGTGAAAAACTGTTTTTT. It translates to CASSDSGLRGEKLFF.

The chain combines TRBV5-1 with TRBJ2-3; 8 bases fit TRBD1. V shed 4 bases and J 0 bases; nucleotides not matched to a gene: 4. CDR3 length: 15 amino acids. The germline CDR1 and CDR2 sequences are SGHRS and YFSETQ. The chain's CDR3 is CASSLDRASTDTQYF. The DNA for the CDR3 is TGCGCCAGCAGCCTGGACAGGGCAAGCACAGATACGCAGTATTTT.

The chain employs TRBV2 and TRBJ2-7, with 7 bases fitting TRBD2. Germline trimming cut 6 bases from V and 4 bases from J; bases unmatched to any gene: 9. Germline CDR1 and CDR2: SNHLY and FYNNEI. This CDR3 is 14 amino acids long. CDR3 sequence: CASSPRTRGYEQYF. The CDR3 region has the DNA TGTGCCAGCAGCCCTAGGACTAGGGGATACGAGCAGTACTTC.

The V and J genes are TRBV18 and TRBJ2-2, with D possibly matching TRBD2 (6 bases). There are 16 residues in the CDR3. The germline V gene encodes CDR1 KGHSH and CDR2 LQKENI. V lost 8 bases and J lost 4, with 20 bases in between. CDR3 residues: CASTSLRGFPTGELFF. The CDR3 coding sequence is TGTGCCAGCACCAGCCTGCGGGGCTTTCCCACCGGGGAGCTGTTTTTT.

The chain recombines TRBV28 with TRBJ2-5; 9 positions match TRBD1. CDR3 size: 18 residues. Losses at the gene ends were 8 bases for V and 3 bases for J; bases not matched to a gene: 19. Germline values: CDR1 MDHEN, CDR2 SYDVKM. This CDR3 reads CASSRVTTGGMEKETQYF. CDR3 nucleotide sequence: TGTGCCAGCTCAAGGGTCACGACAGGGGGGATGGAAAAAGAGACCCAGTACTTC.

The rearrangement uses TRBV7-9 and TRBJ1-1; tentative D call: TRBD1 (5 bases). The CDR3 covers 14 residues. Germline CDR1 and CDR2: SEHNR and FQNEAQ (reference sequence). With 5 bases removed from V and 3 bases from J, the gap between germline ends came to 13 bases. CDR3 sequence: CASSPSGGDTEAFF. CDR3 in DNA: TGTGCCAGCAGCCCGAGCGGGGGGGACACTGAAGCTTTCTTT.

The chain is built from TRBV7-2 and TRBJ1-2; D is unresolved. This CDR3 contains 13 residues. Per germline, CDR1 SGHTA and CDR2 FQGNSA. V shed 2 bases and J shed 6 bases, with 10 bases lying between them. CDR3 sequence reads: CASSLSSRDGYTF. The CDR3 bases are TGTGCCAGCAGCTTATCTTCGCGCGATGGCTACACCTTC.

The chain carries TRBV27 and TRBJ2-2; D is undetermined. Trimming cost V 0 bases and J 7 bases, with 3 bases left between them. The CDR3 covers 12 residues. Germline assignment: CDR1 MNHEY and CDR2 SMNVEV (reference sequence). CDR3 sequence reads: CASSLSSGELFF. The DNA for the CDR3 is TGTGCCAGCAGTTTATCCAGCGGGGAGCTGTTTTTT.